This T cell receptor (beta chain) was identified in a study of OX40 agonist ivuxolimab in advanced cancers. Background on the study: Of mixed ages from roughly 23 to 80 and averaging around 60 years, the group was approximately 80% male. Partial responses were achieved by three patients: one hepatocellular carcinoma, two cutaneous melanoma.

Repertoires were generated with immunoSEQ multiplex PCR, while TCRdb's copy carries only in-frame clones and drops some. Here the sample spans 34,000 or so clones, 81% being singletons. Study-level findings and limits: Averaged across samples, CD8+ T cells carried more expanded clones than CD4+ did.

From germline, CDR1 is SNHLY and CDR2 FYNNEI. The CDR3 has 12 residues. The ends were cut back, 7 bases at V and 6 bases at J, with 13 bases in the middle. This clone was detected a few times. Its antigen is not identified. The sequences come from CD4+ or CD8+ T cells sorted from blood, collected in a trial of the OX40 agonist ivuxolimab. This sequence originates from an adult with an advanced solid tumor such as melanoma, head and neck, liver or kidney cancer. The rearrangement links TRBV2 to TRBJ2-7; TRBD1 or TRBD2 may be the D gene (5 bases each). The CDR3 coding sequence is TGTGCCAGCACTCTGGGACCTGGCGAGCAGTACTTC. This gives the protein CASTLGPGEQYF.